These T cell receptor beta chains were read from a single sample in a study of cytomegalovirus exposure and HLA in healthy donors. Here immunoSEQ multiplex PCR was the method, and the copy in TCRdb shows in-frame clones only, minus some. This table holds 90,000 to 130,000 clones, around 85% found once. The sample comprised PBMCs. The receptor set was obtained from a woman aged 18-30 years in good health and CMV-seronegative. Each CDR3 is given with its conserved first and last residue. Each record gives: J gene, V gene, clone size, D gene, CDR3 protein, CDR3 DNA. The D gene is left open where the match is weak. Clone sizes are given selectively: once, few, many, or a class where the clone is expanded.

>TRBJ2-2|TRBV29-1|NA|TRBD1
CSVERGQGATGELFF
TGCAGCGTTGAAAGGGGGCAGGGTGCCACCGGGGAGCTGTTTTTT
>TRBJ2-5|TRBV15|NA|NA
CATSRALLETQYF
TGTGCCACCAGCAGAGCGTTATTGGAGACCCAGTACTTC
>TRBJ1-2|TRBV5-6|NA|NA
CASSLEQGDRYGYTF
TGTGCCAGCAGCTTGGAACAGGGCGACCGGTATGGCTACACCTTC
>TRBJ2-1|TRBV4-1|NA|NA
CASSQDPDEQFF
TGCGCCAGCAGCCAAGATCCCGATGAGCAGTTCTTC
>TRBJ2-1|TRBV28|NA|TRBD2
CASSPGGLAGVYNEQFF
TGTGCCAGCAGTCCCGGGGGACTAGCGGGGGTTTACAATGAGCAGTTCTTC
>TRBJ2-3|TRBV7-3|NA|TRBD1
CASSTGQGTDTQYF
TGTGCCAGCAGCACTGGACAGGGCACAGATACGCAGTATTTT
>TRBJ2-7|TRBV9|NA|TRBD1
CASSAEGQGSYEQYF
TGTGCCAGCAGCGCCGAGGGACAGGGGTCTTACGAGCAGTACTTC
>TRBJ2-3|TRBV5-6|NA|TRBD1
CASSWDRADTQYF
TGTGCCAGCAGCTGGGACAGGGCAGATACGCAGTATTTT
>TRBJ1-1|TRBV12-5|NA|TRBD1
CASGLVRIVFRGRSSMNTEAFF
TGTGCTAGTGGTTTGGTGAGGATTGTTTTCAGGGGGAGATCCAGCATGAACACTGAAGCTTTCTTT
>TRBJ2-1|TRBV11-1|NA|TRBD2
CASSESGGGDEQFF
TGTGCCAGCAGTGAGAGCGGGGGAGGCGATGAGCAGTTCTTC
>TRBJ2-7|TRBV27|NA|TRBD1
CASSLSGTGVYEQYF
TGTGCCAGCAGTCTTTCCGGGACAGGGGTTTACGAGCAGTACTTC
>TRBJ1-6|TRBV5-1|NA|TRBD1
CASSFRDSAPLHF
TGCGCCAGCAGCTTCCGGGACAGCGCACCCCTCCACTTT
>TRBJ2-7|TRBV11-2|NA|TRBD2
CASSSLRGGWGEQYF
TGTGCCAGCAGCTCCCTTCGGGGGGGGTGGGGCGAGCAGTACTTC
>TRBJ2-2|TRBV7-3|NA|NA
CASTRVGELFF
TGTGCCAGCACCCGGGTTGGGGAGCTGTTTTTT
>TRBJ2-7|TRBV2|NA|NA
CASTPTTSYEQYF
TGTGCCAGCACCCCCACTACCTCCTACGAGCAGTACTTC
>TRBJ2-1|TRBV11-2|NA|TRBD2
CASSQRLAGELGNEQFF
TGTGCCAGCAGTCAAAGACTAGCGGGGGAACTAGGCAATGAGCAGTTCTTC
>TRBJ1-1|TRBV6-5|NA|NA
CASGEGEAFF
TGTGCCAGCGGCGAGGGTGAAGCTTTCTTT
>TRBJ2-2|TRBV27|NA|NA
CASRTGFRAGELFF
TGTGCCAGCAGAACAGGGTTTAGGGCCGGGGAGCTGTTTTTT
>TRBJ1-2|TRBV15|once|TRBD1
CATSSTGDYGYTF
TGTGCCACCAGCAGCACAGGGGACTATGGCTACACCTTC
>TRBJ1-1|TRBV30|NA|TRBD1
CAWSVRRFGTGNTEAFF
TGTGCCTGGAGTGTACGAAGGTTCGGGACAGGGAACACTGAAGCTTTCTTT
>TRBJ1-2|TRBV7-9|NA|TRBD1
CASSLAGLGTEDGYTF
TGTGCCAGCAGCTTAGCGGGCCTCGGGACAGAGGATGGCTACACCTTC
>TRBJ2-2|TRBV11-3|NA|TRBD1
CASSSLDRGRTGELFF
TGTGCCAGCAGCTCCCTAGACAGGGGGCGAACCGGGGAGCTGTTTTTT
>TRBJ2-5|TRBV18|NA|TRBD2
CASSPERPSGGLQETQYF
TGTGCCAGCTCACCAGAAAGGCCTAGCGGGGGGCTACAAGAGACCCAGTACTTC
>TRBJ2-3|TRBV6-5|NA|TRBD2
CASSVSGGSTDTQYF
TGTGCCAGCAGCGTTAGCGGGGGGAGCACAGATACGCAGTATTTT
>TRBJ1-2|TRBV11-2|NA|TRBD1
CASSTKDRGPYGYTF
TGTGCCAGCAGCACTAAGGACAGGGGACCTTATGGCTACACCTTC
>TRBJ2-1|TRBV27|NA|NA
CASSFMRVNEQFF
TGTGCCAGCAGTTTCATGCGGGTGAATGAGCAGTTCTTC
>TRBJ1-2|TRBV5-1|NA|TRBD1
CASSPTGGFIGYTF
TGCGCCAGCAGCCCCACAGGGGGCTTTATCGGCTACACCTTC
>TRBJ1-1|TRBV19|NA|NA
CASSMGNTKGFF
TGTGCCAGTAGTATGGGCAATACCAAAGGTTTCTTT
>TRBJ2-7|TRBV30|NA|TRBD1
CAWSTGTGAPEQYF
TGTGCCTGGAGTACCGGGACAGGAGCACCCGAGCAGTACTTC
>TRBJ1-1|TRBV5-8|NA|TRBD1
CASSSGTGRTEAFF
TGTGCCAGCAGCTCCGGGACAGGGAGGACTGAAGCTTTCTTT
>TRBJ2-5|TRBV9|NA|NA
CASSVDRDQETQYF
TGTGCCAGCAGCGTAGACAGGGACCAAGAGACCCAGTACTTC
>TRBJ1-5|TRBV4-1|NA|NA
CASSQEQQINQPQHF
TGCGCCAGCAGCCAAGAGCAACAGATCAATCAGCCCCAGCATTTT
>TRBJ2-3|TRBV6-6|NA|NA
CASSYRPGTDTQYF
TGTGCCAGCAGTTACCGGCCAGGGACAGATACGCAGTATTTT
>TRBJ1-5|TRBV19|once|NA
CATGGAVSNQPQHF
TGTGCCACCGGCGGGGCGGTTAGCAATCAGCCCCAGCATTTT
>TRBJ2-2|TRBV6-5|NA|NA
CASSAAGTGELFF
TGTGCCAGCAGTGCCGCGGGGACCGGGGAGCTGTTTTTT
>TRBJ2-5|TRBV7-9|NA|NA
CASSGLSYQETQYF
TGTGCCAGCAGTGGACTCTCGTACCAAGAGACCCAGTACTTC
>TRBJ2-5|TRBV7-6|NA|TRBD2
CASSLVGVAGKISGGRQETQYF
TGTGCCAGCAGCTTAGTCGGTGTCGCAGGAAAAATTAGCGGGGGGCGGCAAGAGACCCAGTACTTC
>TRBJ2-2|TRBV15|once|NA
CATSRDGRHNTGELFF
TGTGCCACCAGCAGAGATGGGCGACACAACACCGGGGAGCTGTTTTTT